The sequence of this TCR beta chain was determined in a study of shared clonotypes between healthy human individuals. Study in general: Donor composition was a couple of women and three men, aged 18 to 49.

The J segment lost 7 bases and the V segment lost 3 bases, leaving 6 bases of the junction unmatched. CDR1 and CDR2 from the germline V gene are GTSNPN and SVGIG (reference sequence). The CDR3 runs 13 residues. The donors, healthy adults who were HIV-negative, had experienced no recent acute infections or vaccinations. Study processing details: ImmunoSEQ output held junction-only sequences without quality scores, so filtering differed. Here immunoSEQ multiplex PCR was the method, and the copy in TCRdb shows in-frame clones only, minus some. Clonal size and the V and J genes are those of that table, whereas D and trimming came from the DNA. The data contain a few million clones, about 92% of them seen just once; the ten biggest clones take up about 0.37%.

The sample taken for sequencing was naive CD4+ T cells from PBMCs. As for subset: CD45RA+ positively selected. The sequence derives from a man between 18 and 35 years old in good health. Some clones in this sample may be carry-over from other donors' samples. The chain links TRBV30 to TRBJ2-1; 7 bases match TRBD1. The CDR3 sequence: CAWSRGTWNEQFF. CDR3 nucleotide sequence: TGTGCCTGGAGCAGGGGGACGTGGAATGAGCAGTTCTTC.